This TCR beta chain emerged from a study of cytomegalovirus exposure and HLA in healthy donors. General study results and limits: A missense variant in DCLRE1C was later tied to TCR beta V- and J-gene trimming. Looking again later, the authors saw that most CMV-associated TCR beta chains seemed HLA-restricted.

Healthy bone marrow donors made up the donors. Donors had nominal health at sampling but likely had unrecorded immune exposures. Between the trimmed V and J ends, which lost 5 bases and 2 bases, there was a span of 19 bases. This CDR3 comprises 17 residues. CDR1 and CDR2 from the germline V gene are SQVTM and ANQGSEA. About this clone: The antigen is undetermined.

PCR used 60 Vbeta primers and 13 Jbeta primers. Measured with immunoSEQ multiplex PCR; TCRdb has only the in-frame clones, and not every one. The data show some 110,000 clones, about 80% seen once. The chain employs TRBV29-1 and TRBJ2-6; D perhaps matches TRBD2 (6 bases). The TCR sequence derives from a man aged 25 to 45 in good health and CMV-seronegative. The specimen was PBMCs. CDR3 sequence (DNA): TGCAGCGTTAAATGGGGGGACCAGGTGACTGGGGCCAACGTCCTGACTTTC. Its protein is CSVKWGDQVTGANVLTF.